The text below deals with one T cell receptor (beta chain). These data are taken from a study of blood T cell repertoires in COVID-19. Study details: Sites in the United States, Italy and Spain provided acute and convalescent COVID-19 samples. T cells, B-cell-depleted T cells, or PBMCs provided the cDNA or gDNA that served as material.

The CDR3 runs to 16 residues. Germline CDR1 SQVTM, CDR2 ANQGSEA. After removal of 4 bases from V and 1 base from J, the junction contained 6 bases not matched to a gene. Generated by immunoSEQ multiplex PCR, the TCRdb table keeps only in-frame clones and is missing some. The table has about 50,000 clones, over 75% seen once. The clonotype originates from a human donor in a cohort sampled during active COVID-19. The donor label of this sample is uncertain. This chain uses TRBV29-1 with TRBJ2-2, with 10 bases lining up with TRBD2. Sequencing input: peripheral blood. The CDR3 DNA reads as TGCAGCGTTGTGTTAGCGGGGGGCCTGAACACCGGGGAGCTGTTTTTT. This gives the protein CSVVLAGGLNTGELFF.